These 31 T cell receptor beta chains came from one sample sequenced in a study of tumor and adjacent non-tumor tissue in lung cancer. A modified ARM-PCR protocol with three rounds of nested PCR amplified TCRbeta. TCRdb ran MiXCR on the multiplex PCR reads and lists one entry per CDR3 protein. The data show over 100,000 distinct CDR3 sequences, about 63% seen once. The template was RNA from unsorted bulk tissue. This non-tumor lung sample came from over 3 cm beyond the tumor edge. Input material: distant non-tumor lung tissue. The origin of the receptors is a man in his sixties with non-small cell lung cancer.

In its sample, this clonotype was seen many times. J is TRBJ1-1 and V is TRBV6-5, with D maybe TRBD1 (6 bases). Germline V gives CDR1 MNHEY, CDR2 SVGAGI. CDR3 length equals 14 residues. V was shortened by 6 bases and J by 1 base, with 12 bases between the two germline ends. The CDR3, as DNA: TGTGCCAGCAGAGCAGGGGCAGGGAACACTGAAGCTTTCTTT. Its protein product is CASRAGAGNTEAFF.

This clonotype turned up a few times. The chain uses TRBV28 and TRBJ2-7, with a possible D match to TRBD2 (5 bases). V dropped 2 bases and J dropped 3 bases, with 11 bases sitting between them. The CDR3 is 14 residues long. Germline CDR1 is MDHEN and CDR2 is SYDVKM. This CDR3 is CASSLVEVGYEQYF. The CDR3, as DNA: TGTGCCAGCAGTTTAGTGGAGGTGGGCTACGAGCAGTACTTC. The entire variable domain, with the rest obtained from reference TRBV28 and TRBJ2-7, is as follows: DVKVTQSSRYLVKRTGEKVFLECVQDMDHENMFWYRQDPGLGLRLIYFSYDVKMKEKGDIPEGYSVSREKKERFSLILESASTNQTSMYLCASSLVEVGYEQYFGPGTRLTVT.

This clonotype was seen ten or more times. This chain connects TRBV5-6 to TRBJ2-3; 7 nucleotides match TRBD1. Per the germline V gene, CDR1 is SGHDT and CDR2 is YYEEEE. J gave up 4 bases and V 0 bases, and 8 bases lay outside the gene matches. The CDR3 contains 16 residues. CDR3 loop: CASSLGPQGVADTQYF. The DNA for the CDR3 is TGTGCCAGCAGCTTGGGCCCCCAGGGGGTCGCAGATACGCAGTATTTT.

This chain uses TRBV6-6 with TRBJ2-7, with TRBD2 matching 10 bases. CDR1 and CDR2 from the germline V gene are MNHNY and SVGAGI (reference sequence). The CDR3 covers 19 residues. Losses at the gene ends were 9 bases for V and 2 bases for J; bases not matched to a gene: 22. CDR3 nucleotide sequence: TGTGCCAGTTGTGTTGGACTAGCGGCCAGGCCCAGCAATACCTACGAGCAGTACTTC. Amino acids: CASCVGLAARPSNTYEQYF.

A note on this clonotype: One base away lies a much larger clone, so this may be a sequencing read error. The chain is built from TRBV20-1 and TRBJ1-3; no reliable D call. The CDR3 sequence is 15 residues long. Between the trimmed V and J ends, which lost 3 bases and 4 bases, there was a span of 16 bases. Germline V CDR1 and CDR2: DFQATT, SNEGSKA (reference sequence). The CDR3, as DNA: TGCAGTGCTAGTCCTTTCGGGTTTGGAGGAAACACCATATATTTT. It specifies CSASPFGFGGNTIYF.

The count of this clonotype is one. The rearrangement joins TRBV4-1 to TRBJ1-5, with 7 bases identical to TRBD1. After removal of 4 bases from V and 4 bases from J, the junction contained 7 bases not matched to a gene. CDR3 length equals 15 residues. Germline V lookup: CDR1 MGHRA, CDR2 YSYEKL. The CDR3 reads CASSRTQGTNQPQHF. As DNA, the CDR3 is TGCGCCAGCAGCCGAACACAGGGGACGAATCAGCCCCAGCATTTT.

This chain links TRBV28 with TRBJ2-7, with D hard to call. This CDR3 is 11 amino acids long. Germline CDR1 is MDHEN and CDR2 is SYDVKM. With 7 bases removed from V and 13 bases from J, the gap between germline ends came to 17 bases. The CDR3 reads CASTSVFGHYF. For the CDR3, the DNA is TGTGCCAGCACCTCGGTATTCGGGCATTACTTC. The full variable domain, rest sourced from reference TRBV28 and TRBJ2-7, is DVKVTQSSRYLVKRTGEKVFLECVQDMDHENMFWYRQDPGLGLRLIYFSYDVKMKEKGDIPEGYSVSREKKERFSLILESASTNQTSMYLCASTSVFGHYFGPGTRLTVT.

With regard to this clonotype: The junction departs from germline at one end; a sequencing error may be responsible. The chain is built from TRBV4-1 and TRBJ2-7; D ambiguous. The germline CDR1 and CDR2 sequences are MGHRA and YSYEKL. The CDR3 sequence is 14 residues long. The CDR3 protein is CASSQVGQCYKQYF. The CDR3 nucleotides are TGCGCCAGCAGCCAAGTCGGCCAGTGCTACAAGCAGTACTTC.

V gene TRBV29-1 combines with J gene TRBJ1-2; D may be TRBD1 (5 bases). This CDR3 has 15 amino acids. Germline V gene sequence: CDR1 SQVTM, CDR2 ANQGSEA. The ends were cut back, 3 bases at V and 4 bases at J, with 18 bases in the middle. Here the CDR3 reads CSVDGTQTVGYGYTF. CDR3 DNA sequence: TGCAGCGTTGACGGAACCCAGACAGTAGGCTATGGCTACACCTTC.

The genes are TRBV20-1 and TRBJ2-4, with 9 nucleotides matching TRBD1. The CDR3 is made up of 12 amino acids. With V trimmed by 5 bases and J by 11 bases, 7 bases remained unmatched. The germline V gene encodes CDR1 DFQATT and CDR2 SNEGSKA (reference sequence). The CDR3 DNA sequence: TGCAGTGCTGAACCGGGACAGGGATTTCAGTACTTC. Its translation: CSAEPGQGFQYF.

This clonotype was recorded at least ten times. The chain has TRBV29-1 and TRBJ2-7; TRBD2 agrees at 16 bases. CDR3 length: 15 residues. V was clipped by 6 bases and J by 7 bases; unmatched bases: 9. Germline CDR1 is SQVTM and CDR2 is ANQGSEA. The CDR3 DNA follows: TGCAGCGTCGCGGGACTAGCGGGAGGGCCGGAAGAGCAGTACTTC. Amino acid sequence: CSVAGLAGGPEEQYF.

As for this clonotype: A junction boundary mismatches the germline segment, possibly from a read error. This chain links TRBV29-1 with TRBJ2-5; 9 bases fit TRBD1. This CDR3 region has 14 residues. CDR1 and CDR2 (germline): SQVTM, ANQGSEA. CDR3 in amino acids: CNVEGQGYSEAQYF. In DNA form, the CDR3 reads TGCAACGTTGAAGGACAGGGGTATTCGGAGGCCCAGTACTTC.

Of note for this clonotype: This could be a read error, since a much larger clone is one nucleotide away. The chain links TRBV14 to TRBJ1-2; 10 bases align to TRBD1. Germline V gene lookup returns CDR1 SGHDN and CDR2 FVKESK. This CDR3 contains 15 residues. CDR3 DNA sequence: TGTGTCAGCAGCCAAGCCGGGACAGGGGCCCGTGGCTACACCTTC. The encoded protein is CVSSQAGTGARGYTF.

Comments on this clonotype: An end of the junction does not agree with germline; a read error may underlie this. The chain couples TRBV29-1 to TRBJ1-5; the D is unclear. The CDR3 loop spans 13 amino acids. The germline gives CDR1 SQVTM, CDR2 ANQGSEA. The DNA of the CDR3 is TGCAGCGTTGTTTCCGGGGAGCGTCAGCTCCGGCATTTC. It yields the protein CSVVSGERQLRHF.

This clonotype was found a few times. V usage is TRBV20-1 and J usage is TRBJ1-6; no reliable D call. Germline V gives CDR1 DFQATT, CDR2 SNEGSKA (reference sequence). With 3 bases removed from V and 10 bases from J, the gap between germline ends came to 13 bases. There are 13 residues in the CDR3. The CDR3 region is CSASFSRQSPLHF. CDR3 nucleotide sequence: TGCAGTGCTAGTTTCTCACGCCAGTCACCCCTCCACTTT.

This chain links TRBV4-3 with TRBJ2-4; 7 nucleotides agree with TRBD1. The V and J ends lost 10 bases and 4 bases, in that order; junction bases with no gene match: 13. This CDR3 contains 15 residues. The germline CDR1 and CDR2 sequences are LGHNA and YSLEER. CDR3 residues: CAISPNRGVKNIQYF. The CDR3 region has the DNA TGCGCCATAAGTCCAAACAGGGGCGTTAAAAACATTCAGTACTTC.

Comments on this clonotype: One end of the junction varies from germline; a read error may be responsible. The chain carries TRBV6-1 and TRBJ2-7; TRBD2 agrees at 8 bases. The CDR3 is 14 residues long. CDR1 is MNHNS and CDR2 is SASEGT in the germline V gene. The CDR3 region has the DNA TGTGCCAACAGCGCGAAAGCGGGAGAATTGAAGCAGTATTTC. Encoded protein: CANSAKAGELKQYF.

As to this clonotype: A read error may produce the germline difference seen at one junction end. The rearrangement uses TRBV12-3 or TRBV12-4 and TRBJ2-1, with D perhaps TRBD2 (5 bases). The CDR3 loop spans 15 amino acids. The CDR3 reads CASTPADFLGYEQLF. DNA of the CDR3: TGTGCCAGCACCCCAGCGGATTTCCTTGGGTATGAGCAGCTCTTC.

At least ten counts were recorded for this clonotype. This chain connects TRBV13 to TRBJ2-7, with D hard to call. The V end lost 3 bases, the J end lost 7 bases, and 13 bases lay between the germline ends. The CDR3 length is 13 residues. Germline values: CDR1 PRHDT, CDR2 FYEKMQ (reference sequence). CDR3 region: CASSFQVTKEQYF. CDR3 bases: TGTGCCAGCAGCTTCCAGGTCACGAAGGAGCAGTACTTC.

This clonotype was seen a few times. This chain joins TRBV11-2 and TRBJ2-1; D is possibly TRBD2 (6 bases). Germline V gives CDR1 SGHAT, CDR2 FQNNGV. V lost 5 bases, J lost 5 bases, and 10 bases lay in between. The CDR3 length is 13 residues. CDR3 DNA: TGTGCCAGCAGCGAAGGAGGGCACAATGAGCAGTTCTTC. Residues: CASSEGGHNEQFF.

This clonotype occurred once. A junction end diverges from the germline sequence, so it may reflect a read error. V and J are TRBV11-2 and TRBJ2-3; D not certain. The CDR3 spans 16 residues. Germline CDR1 and CDR2: SGHAT and FQNNGV. The CDR3 reads CANSFLACSNTDTQYF. CDR3 nucleotide sequence: TGTGCCAACAGCTTCTTGGCATGTTCTAACACAGATACGCAGTATTTT.

With respect to this clonotype: Mismatch with germline at one junction end may stem from a read error. The V call is TRBV10-3, the J call TRBJ1-5; the D gene is possibly TRBD1 (5 bases). This CDR3 region has 13 residues. Germline values: CDR1 ENHRY, CDR2 SYGVKD. The CDR3 loop reads CANWDGSSQPKHF. The CDR3 DNA reads as TGTGCCAACTGGGACGGAAGCAGTCAGCCCAAGCATTTT.

This clonotype has at least ten counts. The chain recombines TRBV11-2 with TRBJ2-3; possible D gene TRBD1, 5 bases. The V gene lost 0 bases and the J gene lost 5 bases, with 12 bases spanning the gap. Germline CDR1 SGHAT, CDR2 FQNNGV. The CDR3 has 15 amino acids. The CDR3 DNA is TGTGCCAGCAGCTTAGACGGCAAGGGGAAAGATACGCAGTATTTT. Translating it yields CASSLDGKGKDTQYF.

As concerns this clonotype: This may be a read error, as it is one base from a much larger clone. The chain combines TRBV5-1 with TRBJ1-4; the D gene is possibly TRBD1 (5 bases). From germline, CDR1 is SGHRS and CDR2 YFSETQ. The CDR3 runs 13 residues. The CDR3 region is CTSRAGPNEKLFF. For the CDR3, the DNA is TGCACCAGCAGAGCAGGGCCTAATGAAAAACTGTTTTTT.

This clonotype has a count of ten or more. The rearrangement uses TRBV6-5 and TRBJ2-7; perhaps D is TRBD1 or TRBD2 (5 bases each). Per the germline V gene, CDR1 is MNHEY and CDR2 is SVGAGI. The CDR3 contains 13 residues. V lost 0 bases and J lost 7, with 10 bases in between. Here the CDR3 reads CASSYSGVVEQYF. In DNA form, the CDR3 reads TGTGCCAGCAGTTACTCGGGGGTAGTGGAGCAGTACTTC.

This chain links TRBV20-1 with TRBJ2-7; D is perhaps TRBD2 (6 bases). The length of the CDR3 is 20 residues. V lost 0 bases to trimming and J lost 0 bases, with 27 bases between them. Germline-derived CDR1 and CDR2 are DFQATT and SNEGSKA (reference sequence). Written as DNA, the CDR3 is TGCAGTGCTAGAGATCTGTCTCTGGCATTTACCGGGGGAAGCTCCTACGAGCAGTACTTC. This encodes CSARDLSLAFTGGSSYEQYF.

This clonotype showed up many times. The chain has TRBV12-3 or TRBV12-4 and TRBJ1-1, with D possibly matching TRBD1 (6 bases). The CDR3 sequence is 13 residues long. With 6 bases removed from V and 4 bases from J, the gap between germline ends came to 12 bases. The CDR3 protein is CASRERGGTEAFF. The CDR3 nucleotides read TGTGCCAGCAGGGAGAGGGGGGGCACTGAAGCTTTCTTT.

The gene calls are TRBV11-2 and TRBJ1-4; 9 bases are a match to TRBD1. The V segment lost 8 bases and the J segment 7 bases; nucleotides outside the gene matches: 14. Germline-derived CDR1 and CDR2 are SGHAT and FQNNGV. The CDR3 runs 16 residues. DNA for the CDR3: TGTGCCAGCCGCCCCCGTAACGGACAGGGGAGTGAAAAACTGTTTTTT. Encoded protein: CASRPRNGQGSEKLFF.

Note on this clonotype: Lacking the conserved final phenylalanine or tryptophan, this CDR3 likely reflects a read error. The V and J genes are TRBV5-4 and TRBJ1-2, with D maybe TRBD1 (6 bases). V lost 8 bases, J lost 7 bases, and 21 bases lay in between. Per the germline V gene, CDR1 is SGHNT and CDR2 is YYREEE (reference sequence). This CDR3 contains 14 residues. The CDR3 DNA reads TGTGCCAGTAGCCCCGGACAGTCCCAGTTTGGCTACACCCTC. It specifies CASSPGQSQFGYTL.

At least ten counts were recorded for this clonotype. The V gene is TRBV20-1, the J gene TRBJ2-7; possible D gene TRBD2, 6 bases. The V end lost 3 bases, the J end lost 5 bases, and 11 bases lay between the germline ends. The CDR3 runs 12 residues. Germline values: CDR1 DFQATT, CDR2 SNEGSKA (reference sequence). The CDR3 DNA sequence: TGCAGTGCTAGCCGGGGCGGGAACGAGCAGTACTTC. It translates to CSASRGGNEQYF.

V and J are TRBV27 and TRBJ2-3, with unresolved D. Per germline, CDR1 MNHEY and CDR2 SMNVEV (reference sequence). This CDR3 contains 13 residues. V was trimmed by 11 bases and J by 3 bases, leaving 15 bases between them. CDR3 amino acids: CACRPPRTDTQYF. The CDR3 DNA follows: TGTGCCTGCCGCCCCCCCAGGACAGATACGCAGTATTTT.